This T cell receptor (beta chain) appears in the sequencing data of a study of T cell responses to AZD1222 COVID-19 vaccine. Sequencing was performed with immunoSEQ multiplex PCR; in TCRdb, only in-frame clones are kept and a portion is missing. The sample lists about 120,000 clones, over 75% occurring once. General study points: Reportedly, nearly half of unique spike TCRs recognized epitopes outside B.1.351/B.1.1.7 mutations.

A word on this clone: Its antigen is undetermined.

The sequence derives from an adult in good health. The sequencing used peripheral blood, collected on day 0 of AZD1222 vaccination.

CDR3 nucleotide sequence: TGTGCCAGTAGTATCAGGCGGGGCGAGCAGTACTTC. It codes for CASSIRRGEQYF. The J gene is TRBJ2-7, the V gene TRBV19, with a weak D call TRBD2 (6 bases). The CDR3 has 12 amino acids. Deletions cut 3 bases from V and 6 bases from J, with 9 bases between. Germline CDR1 LNHDA, CDR2 SQIVND (reference sequence).